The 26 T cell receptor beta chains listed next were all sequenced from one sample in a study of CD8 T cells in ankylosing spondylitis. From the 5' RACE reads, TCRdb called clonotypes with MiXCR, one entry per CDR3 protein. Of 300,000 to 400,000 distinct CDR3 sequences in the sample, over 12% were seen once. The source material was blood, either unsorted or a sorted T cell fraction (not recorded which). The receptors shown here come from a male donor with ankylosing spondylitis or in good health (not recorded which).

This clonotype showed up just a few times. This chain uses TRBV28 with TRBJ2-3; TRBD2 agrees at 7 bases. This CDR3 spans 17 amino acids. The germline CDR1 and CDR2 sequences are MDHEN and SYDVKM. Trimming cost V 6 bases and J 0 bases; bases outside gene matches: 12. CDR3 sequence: CASSPRERGFSTDTQYF. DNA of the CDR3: TGTGCCAGCAGCCCTCGGGAGCGGGGATTCAGCACAGATACGCAGTATTTT.

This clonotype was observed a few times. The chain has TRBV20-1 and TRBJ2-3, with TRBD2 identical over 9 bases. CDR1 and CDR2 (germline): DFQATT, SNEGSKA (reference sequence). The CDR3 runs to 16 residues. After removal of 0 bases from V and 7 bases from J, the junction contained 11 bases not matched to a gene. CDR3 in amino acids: CSAREWGGRAVYTQYF. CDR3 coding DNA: TGCAGTGCTAGAGAATGGGGCGGGAGGGCAGTATATACGCAGTATTTT.

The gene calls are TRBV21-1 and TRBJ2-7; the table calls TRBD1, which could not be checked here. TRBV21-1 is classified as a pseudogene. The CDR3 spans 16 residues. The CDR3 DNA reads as TGTGCCAGCAGCCCCCTGCGAGGGGGTAGGGGTTACGAGCAGTACTTC. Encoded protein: CASSPLRGGRGYEQYF.

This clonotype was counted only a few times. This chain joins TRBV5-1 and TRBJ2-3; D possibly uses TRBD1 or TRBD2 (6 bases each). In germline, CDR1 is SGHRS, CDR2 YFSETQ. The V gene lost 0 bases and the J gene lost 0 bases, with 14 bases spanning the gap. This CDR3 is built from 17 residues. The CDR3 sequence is CASSLVGGVGSTDTQYF. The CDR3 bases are TGCGCCAGCAGCTTGGTGGGGGGCGTAGGAAGCACAGATACGCAGTATTTT.

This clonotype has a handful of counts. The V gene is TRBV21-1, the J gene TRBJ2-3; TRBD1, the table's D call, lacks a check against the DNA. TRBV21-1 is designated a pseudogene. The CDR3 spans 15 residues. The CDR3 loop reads CANPEGATSTDTQYF. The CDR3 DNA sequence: TGTGCCAACCCGGAGGGGGCTACTTCCACAGATACGCAGTATTTT.

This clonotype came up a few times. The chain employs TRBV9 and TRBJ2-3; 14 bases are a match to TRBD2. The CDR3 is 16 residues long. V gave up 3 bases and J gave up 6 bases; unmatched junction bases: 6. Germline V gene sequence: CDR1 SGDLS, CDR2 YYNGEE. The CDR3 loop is CASSELGLAGGDTQYF. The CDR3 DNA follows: TGTGCCAGCAGCGAACTCGGACTAGCGGGAGGTGATACGCAGTATTTT.

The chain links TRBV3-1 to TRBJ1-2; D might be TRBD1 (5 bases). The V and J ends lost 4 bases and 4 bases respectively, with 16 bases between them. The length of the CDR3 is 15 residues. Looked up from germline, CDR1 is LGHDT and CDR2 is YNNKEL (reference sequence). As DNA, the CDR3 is TGTGCCAGCAGCCCCGGGGGAGCCCAAGGCTATGGCTACACCTTC. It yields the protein CASSPGGAQGYGYTF.

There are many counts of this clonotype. This CDR3 is CASSTYSFVGTF. The CDR3 DNA sequence: TGTGCCAGCAGTACTTACAGTTTTGTAGGGACCTTC. The V and J genes are TRBV12-3 or TRBV12-4 and TRBJ1-2; no clear D. The CDR3 loop spans 12 amino acids. Trimming removed 5 bases from V and 14 bases from J, with 18 bases in between.

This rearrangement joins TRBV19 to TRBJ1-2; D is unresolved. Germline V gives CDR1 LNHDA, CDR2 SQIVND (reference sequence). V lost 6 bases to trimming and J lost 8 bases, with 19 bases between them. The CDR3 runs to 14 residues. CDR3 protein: CASSPNPTLRGYTF. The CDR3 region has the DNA TGTGCCAGTAGCCCGAACCCGACCCTCAGGGGCTACACCTTC.

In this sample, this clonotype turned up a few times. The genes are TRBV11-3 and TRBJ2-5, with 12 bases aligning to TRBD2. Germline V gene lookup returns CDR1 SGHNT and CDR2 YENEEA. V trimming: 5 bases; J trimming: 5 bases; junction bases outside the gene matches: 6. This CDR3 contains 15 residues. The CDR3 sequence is CASSPRTSGVETQYF. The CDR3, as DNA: TGTGCCAGCAGCCCCCGGACTAGCGGGGTGGAGACCCAGTACTTC.

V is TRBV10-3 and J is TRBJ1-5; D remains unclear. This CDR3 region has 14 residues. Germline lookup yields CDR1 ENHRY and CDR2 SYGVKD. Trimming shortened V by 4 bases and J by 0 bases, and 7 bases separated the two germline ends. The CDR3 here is CAISGRNSNQPQHF. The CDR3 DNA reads TGTGCCATCAGTGGACGGAATAGCAATCAGCCCCAGCATTTT.

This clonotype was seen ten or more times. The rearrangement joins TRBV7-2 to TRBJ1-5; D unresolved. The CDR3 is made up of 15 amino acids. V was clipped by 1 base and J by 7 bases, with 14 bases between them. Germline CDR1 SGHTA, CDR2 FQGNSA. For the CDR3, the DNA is TGTGCCAGCAGCTTAGGAGCCCCCCCGTCCCAGCCCCAGCATTTT. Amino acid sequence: CASSLGAPPSQPQHF.

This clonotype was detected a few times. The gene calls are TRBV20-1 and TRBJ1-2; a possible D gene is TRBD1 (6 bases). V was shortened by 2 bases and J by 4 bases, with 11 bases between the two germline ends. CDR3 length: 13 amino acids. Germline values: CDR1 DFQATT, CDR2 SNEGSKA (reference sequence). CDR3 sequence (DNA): TGCAGTGCTAGATTGGGGGGCGTCTATGGCTACACCTTC. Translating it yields CSARLGGVYGYTF.

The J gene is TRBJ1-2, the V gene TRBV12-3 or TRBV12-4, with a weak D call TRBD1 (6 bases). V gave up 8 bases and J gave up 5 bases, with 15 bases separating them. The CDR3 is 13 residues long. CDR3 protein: CASPGGAPYGYTF. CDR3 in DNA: TGTGCCAGCCCTGGGGGGGCCCCGTATGGCTACACCTTC.

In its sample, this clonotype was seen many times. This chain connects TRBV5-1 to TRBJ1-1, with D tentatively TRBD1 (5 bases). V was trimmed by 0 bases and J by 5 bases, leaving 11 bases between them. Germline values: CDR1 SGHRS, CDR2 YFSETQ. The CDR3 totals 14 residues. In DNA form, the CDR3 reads TGCGCCAGCAGCTTGGCCAATAGGGGAACTGAAGCTTTCTTT. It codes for CASSLANRGTEAFF. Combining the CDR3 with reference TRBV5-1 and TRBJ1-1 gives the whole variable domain KAGVTQTPRYLIKTRGQQVTLSCSPISGHRSVSWYQQTPGQGLQFLFEYFSETQRNKGNFPGRFSGRQFSNSRSEMNVSTLELGDSALYLCASSLANRGTEAFFGQGTRLTVV.

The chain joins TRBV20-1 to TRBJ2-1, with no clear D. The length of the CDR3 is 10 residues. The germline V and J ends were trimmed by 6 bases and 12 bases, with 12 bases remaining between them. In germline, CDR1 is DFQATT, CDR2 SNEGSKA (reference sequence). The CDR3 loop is CSASDEGQFF. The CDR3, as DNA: TGCAGTGCCTCCGATGAAGGGCAGTTCTTC.

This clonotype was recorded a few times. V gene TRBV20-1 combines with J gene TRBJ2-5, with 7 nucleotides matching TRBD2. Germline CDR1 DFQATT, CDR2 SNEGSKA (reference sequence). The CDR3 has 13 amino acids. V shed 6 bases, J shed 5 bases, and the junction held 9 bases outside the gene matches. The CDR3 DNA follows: TGCAGTGCGCCACAACTAGCGCGGGAGACCCAGTACTTC. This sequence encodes CSAPQLARETQYF.

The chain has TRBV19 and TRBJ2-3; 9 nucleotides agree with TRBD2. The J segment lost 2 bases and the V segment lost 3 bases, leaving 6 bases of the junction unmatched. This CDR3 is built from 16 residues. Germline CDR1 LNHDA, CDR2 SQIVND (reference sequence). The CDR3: CASSIALAGITDTQYF. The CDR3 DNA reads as TGTGCCAGTAGTATCGCGCTAGCGGGGATCACAGATACGCAGTATTTT.

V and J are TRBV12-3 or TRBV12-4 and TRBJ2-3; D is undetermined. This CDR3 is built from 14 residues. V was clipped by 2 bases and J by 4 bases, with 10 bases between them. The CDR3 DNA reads TGTGCCAGCAGTTTAATAGTTGGGTCAGATACGCAGTATTTT. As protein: CASSLIVGSDTQYF.

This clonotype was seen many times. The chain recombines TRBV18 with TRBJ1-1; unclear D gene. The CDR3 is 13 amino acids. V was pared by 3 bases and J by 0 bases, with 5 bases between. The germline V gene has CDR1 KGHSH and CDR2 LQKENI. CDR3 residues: CASSPEMNTEAFF. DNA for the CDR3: TGTGCCAGCTCACCTGAGATGAACACTGAAGCTTTCTTT.

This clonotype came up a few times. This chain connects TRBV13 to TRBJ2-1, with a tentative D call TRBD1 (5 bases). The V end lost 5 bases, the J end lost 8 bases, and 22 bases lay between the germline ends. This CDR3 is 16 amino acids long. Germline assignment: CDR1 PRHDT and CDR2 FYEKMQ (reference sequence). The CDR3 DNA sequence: TGTGCCAGCAGCCGTTATAAGGGGCAGAGAGGTCATGAGCAGTTCTTC. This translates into CASSRYKGQRGHEQFF.

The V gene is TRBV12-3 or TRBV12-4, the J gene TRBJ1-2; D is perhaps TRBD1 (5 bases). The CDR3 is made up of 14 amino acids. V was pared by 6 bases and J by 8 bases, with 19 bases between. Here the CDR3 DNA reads TGTGCCAGCAGCCCCTTCGCCTCCGAGGGGGGCTACACCTTC. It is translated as CASSPFASEGGYTF.

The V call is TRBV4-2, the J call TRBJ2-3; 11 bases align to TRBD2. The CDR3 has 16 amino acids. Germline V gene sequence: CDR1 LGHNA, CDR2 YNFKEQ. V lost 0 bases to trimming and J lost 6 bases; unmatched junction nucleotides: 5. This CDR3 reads CASSQDASGGLDTQYF. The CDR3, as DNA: TGTGCCAGCAGCCAAGACGCTAGCGGGGGGTTGGATACGCAGTATTTT.

The CDR3 loop reads CASSQAPRSEETQYF. The DNA of the CDR3 is TGTGCCAGCAGCCAAGCCCCAAGGTCTGAGGAGACCCAGTACTTC. The chain couples TRBV3-1 to TRBJ2-5; D is unresolved. Germline lookup yields CDR1 LGHDT and CDR2 YNNKEL (reference sequence). Trimming left V 1 base short and J 5 bases short, with 14 bases between. The CDR3 length is 15 residues.

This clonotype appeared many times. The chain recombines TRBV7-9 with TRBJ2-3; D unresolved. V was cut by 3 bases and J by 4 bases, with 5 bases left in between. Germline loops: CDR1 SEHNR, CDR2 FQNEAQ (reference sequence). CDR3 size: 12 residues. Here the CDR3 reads CASSLSADTQYF. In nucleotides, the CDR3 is TGTGCCAGCAGCTTGAGCGCAGATACGCAGTATTTT.

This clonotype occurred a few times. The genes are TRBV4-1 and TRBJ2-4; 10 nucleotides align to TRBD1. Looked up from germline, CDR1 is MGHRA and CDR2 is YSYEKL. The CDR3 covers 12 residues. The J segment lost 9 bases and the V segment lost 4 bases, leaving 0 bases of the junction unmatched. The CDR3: CASSRDRGIQYF. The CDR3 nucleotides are TGCGCCAGCAGCCGGGACAGGGGCATTCAGTACTTC.